The present entry profiles one T cell receptor beta chain with its context. Its antigen has not been determined. Per-base quality was not reported, and no clone a single base away is much larger than it. Healthy HIV-negative adults with no recently reported acute infections or vaccinations were included as donors. Every donor was a Caucasian adult residing in Nashville, Tennessee, USA. CD4+ T cells were enriched by magnetic negative selection, after which naive cells were positively selected on CD45RA and the negative fraction was taken as the memory subset. Blood was obtained by leukapheresis, after which PBMCs were separated by Ficoll-Histopaque density gradient centrifugation and cryopreserved in liquid nitrogen vapor phase. Purity and quantity of every magnetically sorted T cell population were checked by analytical flow cytometry. Each sorted fraction had its genomic DNA isolated and then quantified by UV absorbance on a Nanodrop 2000c.

The germline V gene encodes CDR1 GTSNPN and CDR2 SVGIG (reference sequence). V drops 3 bases and J drops 10 bases, leaving 16 bases in between. Taken from cysteine to phenylalanine, the CDR3 has 13 residues. The only DNA kept is the CDR3, 39 bases in frame from the first base. This entry comes from a study of shared clonotypes between healthy human individuals (dated by TCRdb to about 2020). Study-wide context: The cohort included a few men and two women between 18 and 49 years of age. To estimate repertoire size and how much clonotypes are shared between individuals, the study performed deep sequencing of blood TCR repertoires from about 5 healthy adults. Each donor's leukapheresis produced roughly between roughly 0.85 and 9.5 billion PBMCs. To increase sequencing depth and limit assay-specific biases, TCR repertoire library preparation and sequencing were carried out by different laboratories using diverse techniques. Per donor, three plates each were used for CD4 naive and CD4 memory, two for CD8 naive, and one for CD8 memory. The investigation overall reported the following: Rarefaction of sorted-subset datasets indicated incomplete sequencing despite the large sequencing depth. Because the study included a small number of donors, the genetic and exposure-history diversity represented was limited. Clonotypes shared by all four sorted-subset donors showed higher generation probabilities than non-shared clonotypes. Pairwise subsampling indicated that sequencing depth was expected to affect the degree of clonotype sharing among donors. Sampling was restricted to blood, and TCR repertoires in tissues likely differ from the TCR repertoires found in blood. Estimated clonotype richness was generally larger for naive than for memory subsets. Approximately 5% of naive CD4, around 4% of naive CD8, roughly 2.4% of memory CD4, and approximately 0.4% of memory CD8 clonotypes were shared across a handful of donors.

TCR CDR3 regions were amplified from genomic DNA by multiplex PCR using the deep immunoSEQ assay. Extracted genomic DNA from each cell subset was distributed evenly across all wells of several immunoSEQ 96-well plates, and each plate was treated as a replicate. For sorted subsets, each replicate PCR was loaded with approximately 0.2 ug genomic DNA, equivalent to roughly 30,000 T cell genomes. The purified libraries were quantified using a Qubit 3.0 fluorometer, sized with a Bioanalyzer 2100, and then quantified again using the KAPA Library Quantification kit. Every immunoSEQ 96-well plate was sequenced on a dedicated single-read 150-cycle Illumina NextSeq 550 flow cell. For the original study's pipeline: Because only junctional sequences without quality scores were contained in the immunoSEQ output, filtering matching that applied to full-length reads could not be performed. Sequences were annotated with PyIR, a Python wrapper for IgBLAST v1.9, using IMGT germline references to assign V/J genes and CDR3. Reads were removed for weak V/J assignments (E-value above 1e-6), missing CDR3, stop codons, out-of-frame junctions, or ambiguous translated residues. A V3J clonotype was defined by an identical inferred V gene, J gene, and CDR3 amino acid sequence. The percentage overlap between two repertoires was calculated by dividing the number of shared unique clonotypes by the size of the smaller repertoire. Repertoire richness was assessed with RTK rarefaction, the Chao1 estimator, and Recon v2.1 estimates of unobserved clonotypes. Generation probabilities were computed with OLGA for all TCRbeta clonotypes obtained by the gDNA method from a few donors. TCRdb's version of the immuneACCESS table is confined to in-frame rearrangements and falls short of the full clone set. An unresolved V gene accounts for under half of the shortfall where checked; the remainder is of unknown origin. V, J and clone size are taken as reported in that table, and D and trimming were inferred from the DNA itself. The table for this sample lists roughly 700,000 clones; approximately 79% of them were counted only once. The ten largest account for more than 1.5% of the sample.

The V gene is TRBV30 and the J gene is TRBJ2-1; the D gene is tentatively TRBD1 or TRBD2, each matching 5 bases. The sample comprised memory CD4+ T cells sorted from blood. The cell subset or site tag for this specimen amounts to: CD45RA-negative fraction. The clonotype originates from a woman aged 25-40 years in good health. The DNA sequence is as follows: TGTGCCTGGAGGGGCGAGGGCTGGGGGGAGCAGTTCTTC. This sequence encodes CAWRGEGWGEQFF.